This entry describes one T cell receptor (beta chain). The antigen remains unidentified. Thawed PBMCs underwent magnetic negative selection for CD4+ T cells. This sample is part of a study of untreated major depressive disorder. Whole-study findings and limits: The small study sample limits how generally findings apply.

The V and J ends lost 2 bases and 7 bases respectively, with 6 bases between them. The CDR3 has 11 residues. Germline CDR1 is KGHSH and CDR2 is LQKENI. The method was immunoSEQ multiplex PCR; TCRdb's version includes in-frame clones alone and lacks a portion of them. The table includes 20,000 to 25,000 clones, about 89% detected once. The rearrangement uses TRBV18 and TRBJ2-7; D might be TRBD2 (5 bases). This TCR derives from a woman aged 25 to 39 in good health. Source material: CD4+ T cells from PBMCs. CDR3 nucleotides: TGTGCCAGCTCACCAGGCGGGGAGCAGTACTTC. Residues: CASSPGGEQYF.